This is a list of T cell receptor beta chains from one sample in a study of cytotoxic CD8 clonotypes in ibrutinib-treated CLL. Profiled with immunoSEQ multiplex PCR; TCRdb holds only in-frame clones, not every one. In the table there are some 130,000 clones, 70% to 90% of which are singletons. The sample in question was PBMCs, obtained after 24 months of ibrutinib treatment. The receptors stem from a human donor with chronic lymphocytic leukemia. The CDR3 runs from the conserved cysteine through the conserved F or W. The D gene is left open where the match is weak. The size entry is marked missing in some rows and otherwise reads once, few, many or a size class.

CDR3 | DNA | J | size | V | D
CASSYRDWGSYEQYF | TGTGCCAGCAGTTACCGGGACTGGGGGTCCTACGAGCAGTACTTC | TRBJ2-7 | . | TRBV28 | .
CASSWTARSNQPQHF | TGTGCCAGTAGTTGGACGGCGAGGAGCAATCAGCCCCAGCATTTT | TRBJ1-5 | . | TRBV19 | .
CASSASDRVGWNTIYF | TGTGCCAGCAGTGCCTCGGACAGGGTGGGTTGGAACACCATATATTTT | TRBJ1-3 | . | TRBV28 | TRBD1
CASSLHSYEQYF | TGTGCCAGCAGCTTACATTCCTACGAGCAGTACTTC | TRBJ2-7 | . | TRBV7-2 | .
CSVGSNQPQHF | TGCAGCGTCGGTAGCAATCAGCCCCAGCATTTT | TRBJ1-5 | . | TRBV29-1 | .
CASSPRDRGNEKLFF | TGTGCCAGCAGCCCCCGGGACAGGGGGAATGAAAAACTGTTTTTT | TRBJ1-4 | . | TRBV7-6 | TRBD1
CASSNTQTGSYNEQFF | TGTGCCAGCTCGAATACCCAGACAGGCTCCTACAATGAGCAGTTCTTC | TRBJ2-1 | . | TRBV18 | .
CASSNDFNTEAFF | TGTGCCAGCAGCAATGACTTCAACACTGAAGCTTTCTTT | TRBJ1-1 | . | TRBV7-7 | .
CASPHKTASGANVLTF | TGCGCCAGCCCCCATAAAACGGCTTCCGGGGCCAACGTCCTGACTTTC | TRBJ2-6 | . | TRBV23-1 | .
CASSADLRNTIYF | TGTGCCAGCAGCGCCGATCTCCGAAACACCATATATTTT | TRBJ1-3 | . | TRBV7-2 | .
CASSSSGTGYYGYTF | TGTGCCAGCAGCTCCTCCGGGACAGGGTATTATGGCTACACCTTC | TRBJ1-2 | . | TRBV7-9 | TRBD1
CSVGTTGTEAFF | TGCAGCGTTGGAACCACCGGGACCGAAGCTTTCTTT | TRBJ1-1 | few | TRBV29-1 | .
CASSLPGPNSPLHF | TGTGCCAGCAGCTTGCCAGGCCCTAATTCACCCCTCCACTTT | TRBJ1-6 | few | TRBV5-4 | .
CASSPPVNPGIGLGYTF | TGTGCCAGCTCACCACCGGTCAATCCGGGGATCGGACTTGGCTACACCTTC | TRBJ1-2 | . | TRBV18 | .
CASSQLYATPYEQYF | TGTGCCAGCAGCCAATTATACGCGACCCCTTACGAGCAGTACTTC | TRBJ2-7 | . | TRBV4-2 | .
CASSLRPQTVNTGELFF | TGTGCCAGCAGCTTAAGGCCTCAGACAGTGAACACCGGGGAGCTGTTTTTT | TRBJ2-2 | . | TRBV7-8 | .
CASTPGGKYEQYF | TGTGCCAGCACGCCAGGGGGAAAGTACGAGCAGTACTTC | TRBJ2-7 | . | TRBV28 | TRBD1
CASSLKGQVYYEQYF | TGTGCCAGCAGTTTAAAGGGACAGGTGTACTACGAGCAGTACTTC | TRBJ2-7 | . | TRBV27 | TRBD1
CASSLGGISNQPQHF | TGTGCCAGCAGTTTGGGGGGTATTAGCAATCAGCCCCAGCATTTT | TRBJ1-5 | once | TRBV27 | .
CASSWNEQFF | TGTGCCTCCTCCTGGAATGAGCAGTTCTTC | TRBJ2-1 | . | TRBV6-1 | .
CASSYDGTVGLGQYF | TGTGCCAGCAGTTACGATGGGACAGTGGGGTTAGGGCAGTACTTC | TRBJ2-7 | . | TRBV6-5 | TRBD1
CASSFPSGGGTRTDTIYF | TGTGCCAGCAGTTTCCCCTCCGGGGGAGGGACTCGGACGGACACCATATATTTT | TRBJ1-3 | . | TRBV28 | .
CASSRTGEGSPLHF | TGTGCCAGCAGTCGGACAGGGGAAGGTTCACCCCTCCACTTT | TRBJ1-6 | . | TRBV6-5 | TRBD1
CASSPLTTGRAYYGYTF | TGTGCCAGCAGTCCCCTAACGACAGGGCGGGCCTACTATGGCTACACCTTC | TRBJ1-2 | . | TRBV27 | TRBD1
CASSVGTSGSTDTQYF | TGTGCCAGCAGCGTAGGGACTAGCGGGAGCACAGATACGCAGTATTTT | TRBJ2-3 | . | TRBV9 | TRBD2
CASRPSSTGWYTEAFF | TGTGCCAGCAGACCCTCCTCCACGGGGTGGTACACTGAAGCTTTCTTT | TRBJ1-1 | . | TRBV28 | .